This T cell receptor beta chain stems from a study of shared clonotypes between healthy human individuals. The overall study: Donors, aged 18 to 49, were a couple of women and a few men. Study-wide findings and caveats: The authors expected sequencing depth to affect clonotype sharing among donors. Compared with memory subsets, naive subsets generally had larger estimated richness.

Splitting of CD4+ cells produced CD45RA+ naive and CD45RA-negative memory subsets. The ends were cut back, 5 bases at V and 6 bases at J, with 4 bases in the middle. Germline V CDR1 and CDR2: DFQATT, SNEGSKA (reference sequence). CDR3 size: 9 residues. With respect to this clone: Its antigen is unknown.

This table comes from immunoSEQ multiplex PCR, and its TCRdb copy is limited to in-frame clones, with some not included. The data show 2 million to 2.5 million clones, approximately 96% seen once. The sample was naive CD4+ T cells sorted from blood. Subset reported: CD45RA+ positively selected. The chain has TRBV20-1 and TRBJ1-1; D is undetermined. This TCR was sampled from a man between 18 and 35 years old in good health. In DNA form, the CDR3 reads TGCAGTGCTGCCCCTGAAGCTTTCTTT. Its protein product is CSAAPEAFF.